Below are 4 T cell receptor beta chains sequenced from a single sample in a study of technical replicates of blood from several donors. Using immunoSEQ multiplex PCR, the repertoire was profiled, and TCRdb retains in-frame clones only, with some absent. The top ten clones hold about 3.9% of a sample with about 49,000 clones, roughly 90% of them seen once. Sequences were obtained from PBMCs. The receptors shown here come from a human donor in good health. Some clones in this sample may be carry-over from other donors' samples.

CDR3 region: CASSLEASSYNEQFF. The CDR3 DNA is TGTGCCAGCAGCTTAGAGGCTAGCTCCTACAATGAGCAGTTCTTC. This sequence joins TRBV11-3 and TRBJ2-1, with no clear D. The V and J ends lost 0 bases and 0 bases respectively, with 6 bases between them. The CDR3 is 15 residues long. Germline V gene data show CDR1 as SGHNT and CDR2 as YENEEA.

This clone has just a few counts. The rearrangement links TRBV6-5 to TRBJ1-2, with 8 bases aligning to TRBD1. Per germline, CDR1 MNHEY and CDR2 SVGAGI. The CDR3 has 14 amino acids. With V trimmed by 6 bases and J by 7 bases, 10 bases remained unmatched. As DNA, the CDR3 is TGTGCCAGCAGCGGACAGGGAGGAGTTATTGGCTACACCTTC. Its translation is CASSGQGGVIGYTF.

The chain has TRBV7-9 and TRBJ2-1; D perhaps matches TRBD1 (6 bases). This CDR3 has 12 amino acids. Trimming cost V 8 bases and J 8 bases, with 13 bases left between them. CDR1 is SEHNR, CDR2 FQNEAQ, per germline (reference sequence). CDR3 residues: CASSEQGDEQFF. The CDR3 region has the DNA TGTGCCAGCTCGGAACAGGGTGATGAGCAGTTCTTC.

V and J are TRBV5-1 and TRBJ2-2, with TRBD2 matching over 9 bases. The length of the CDR3 is 15 residues. In germline, CDR1 is SGHRS, CDR2 YFSETQ. V shed 4 bases, J shed 4 bases, and the junction held 5 bases outside the gene matches. CDR3: CASSGERGATGELFF. CDR3 coding DNA: TGCGCCAGCAGCGGGGAGCGGGGGGCCACCGGGGAGCTGTTTTTT.